A single sample gave rise to the 11 T cell receptor beta chains below, sequenced in a study of Ad26.COV2.S vaccination and SARS-CoV-2 variants. The treatment here: 15 to 20 received Ad26.COV2.S at low or high dose, single or two shots; about five received placebo; per-sample allocation not given. Day 63 after the first vaccine or placebo injection was the time point for sampling. The method was immunoSEQ multiplex PCR; TCRdb's version includes in-frame clones alone and lacks a portion of them. Of nearly 400,000 clones listed, approximately 90% are singletons. The sample in question was peripheral blood, obtained in a trial of Ad26.COV2.S vaccine versus placebo. Source of these receptors: a person aged 18-60 years who received the Ad26.COV2.S COVID-19 vaccine or a placebo.

This clone occurred a few times. The chain recombines TRBV6-4 with TRBJ2-7; D unresolved. Germline CDR1 is MRHNA and CDR2 is SNTAGT. The V end lost 2 bases, the J end lost 7 bases, and 12 bases lay between the germline ends. The CDR3 has 13 residues. CDR3 region: CASSDGPFAEQYF. The CDR3 coding sequence is TGTGCCAGCAGTGACGGCCCCTTCGCGGAGCAGTACTTC.

CDR3 in DNA: TGTGCCAGCAGTCCCCCTAGTGGGGTGGCCACTGAAGCTTTCTTT. It encodes CASSPPSGVATEAFF. This chain joins TRBV28 and TRBJ1-1; no firm D call. Trimming took 5 bases from V and 4 from J, leaving 17 bases between them. CDR1 is MDHEN and CDR2 is SYDVKM in the germline V gene. There are 15 residues in the CDR3.

The genes are TRBV2 and TRBJ2-1, with D maybe TRBD2 (5 bases). Looked up from germline, CDR1 is SNHLY and CDR2 is FYNNEI. The V gene lost 7 bases and the J gene lost 0 bases, with 10 bases spanning the gap. This CDR3 spans 14 amino acids. CDR3 protein: CASNEDFSYNEQFF. In nucleotides, the CDR3 is TGTGCCAGCAACGAGGACTTCTCCTACAATGAGCAGTTCTTC.

Here the CDR3 DNA reads TGTGCCAGCAGCCAAGCGGGGACTAGCGGGAGCAATGAGCAGTTCTTC. Residues: CASSQAGTSGSNEQFF. This chain joins TRBV4-2 and TRBJ2-1, with 14 bases fitting TRBD2. There are 16 residues in the CDR3. The junction had 2 bases not matched to a gene; V was cut back by 1 base and J by 6 bases. Per germline, CDR1 LGHNA and CDR2 YNFKEQ.

This chain connects TRBV2 to TRBJ2-7; possibly TRBD1 for D (5 bases). Germline CDR1 is SNHLY and CDR2 is FYNNEI. The CDR3 is 13 residues long. Trimming took 8 bases from V and 2 from J, leaving 13 bases between them. Here the CDR3 reads CASGSQGPYEQYF. As DNA, the CDR3 is TGTGCCAGCGGAAGTCAGGGTCCCTACGAGCAGTACTTC.

The table lists this clone with a count of one. This chain joins TRBV4-2 and TRBJ2-1; 11 nucleotides agree with TRBD2. Trimming took 1 base from V and 5 from J; bases not matched to a gene: 4. The CDR3 is 16 residues long. CDR1 is LGHNA and CDR2 is YNFKEQ in the germline V gene. DNA of the CDR3: TGTGCCAGCAGCCAAGTTAGACTAGCGGGGAACAATGAGCAGTTCTTC. Translation: CASSQVRLAGNNEQFF.

CDR3 in amino acids: CASSRLGRGTGLLYEQYF. The CDR3 DNA sequence: TGTGCCAGTAGTCGTTTAGGGCGCGGGACAGGGTTGCTTTACGAGCAGTACTTC. The rearrangement links TRBV19 to TRBJ2-7; 9 bases are shared with TRBD1. The CDR3 sequence is 18 residues long. Unmatched junction bases numbered 18, after V lost 5 bases and J lost 4 bases. From germline, CDR1 is LNHDA and CDR2 SQIVND (reference sequence).

The chain has TRBV7-9 and TRBJ2-7; 8 nucleotides line up with TRBD2. The CDR3 has 16 residues. CDR1 is SEHNR and CDR2 is FQNEAQ in the germline V gene (reference sequence). V trimming: 4 bases; J trimming: 4 bases; junction bases outside the gene matches: 12. CDR3 in DNA: TGTGCCAGCAGCTCCACCGGGAGCGGGGGCAGATACGAGCAGTACTTC. This translates into CASSSTGSGGRYEQYF.

The CDR3 region is CASSPWAGQGNSPLHF. DNA of the CDR3: TGTGCCAGCAGCCCGTGGGCAGGACAGGGAAATTCACCCCTCCACTTT. The genes are TRBV7-2 and TRBJ1-6, with TRBD1 matching over 8 bases. Germline V gives CDR1 SGHTA, CDR2 FQGNSA. J gave up 7 bases and V 5 bases, and 10 bases lay outside the gene matches. The CDR3 runs to 16 residues. Using reference TRBV7-2 and TRBJ1-6 for the parts outside the CDR3, the full variable domain is GAGVSQSPSNKVTEKGKDVELRCDPISGHTALYWYRQSLGQGLEFLIYFQGNSAPDKSGLPSDRFSAERTGGSVSTLTIQRTQQEDSAVYLCASSPWAGQGNSPLHFGNGTRLTVT.

The chain recombines TRBV19 with TRBJ2-3; 9 bases line up with TRBD2. Trimming took 3 bases from V and 6 from J; bases not matched to a gene: 4. CDR3 length equals 14 residues. The germline CDR1 and CDR2 sequences are LNHDA and SQIVND (reference sequence). The CDR3 coding sequence is TGTGCCAGTAGTATTAGCGGGAGCGAGGATACGCAGTATTTT. As protein: CASSISGSEDTQYF.

The chain couples TRBV5-4 to TRBJ2-1; D not certain. Between the trimmed V and J ends, which lost 3 bases and 11 bases, there was a span of 15 bases. Per germline, CDR1 SGHNT and CDR2 YYREEE (reference sequence). The CDR3 totals 13 residues. The CDR3 coding sequence is TGTGCCAGCAGCTACGGCCCTGAAGTGAAGCAGTTCTTC. This gives the protein CASSYGPEVKQFF.